The rows below give T cell receptor beta chains drawn from one sample of a study of blood T cells in healthy people across ages. TCRdb processed the 5' RACE reads anew with MiXCR; each CDR3 protein has one entry. The sample holds hundreds of thousands of distinct CDR3 sequences; 45% to 55% are singletons and the top ten take approximately 25%. The sequenced sample consisted of blood. All receptors derive from an older man in good health. Each CDR3 is given with its conserved first and last residue. D genes are given only for firm matches.

j_gene,d_gene,v_gene,CDR3aa
TRBJ2-3,NA,TRBV9,CASSVGGTPGTDTQYF
TRBJ2-1,TRBD2,TRBV20-1,CSAYSGTRAVEQFF
TRBJ2-3,NA,TRBV6-5,CASSYLRGSQGDTQYF
TRBJ2-7,NA,TRBV28,CASREGTLTYEQYF
TRBJ2-4,NA,TRBV7-2,CASSLGLGAAKNIQYF
TRBJ1-4,NA,TRBV6-5,CASSYATGSEKLFF
TRBJ2-5,TRBD2,TRBV28,CASSLGTSGGETQYF
TRBJ2-1,TRBD2,TRBV7-9,CASSLGTSGGPREQFF
TRBJ2-7,NA,TRBV18,CASSLGGADSYEQYF
TRBJ2-3,NA,TRBV7-9,CASSLTTRGGDTQYF
TRBJ1-1,NA,TRBV20-1,CSARDRTSEAFF
TRBJ2-1,NA,TRBV14,CASSRRDPGADEQFF
TRBJ2-1,NA,TRBV7-9,CASSLKPGSSSYDEQFF
TRBJ1-4,NA,TRBV3-1,CASSNRDQKLFF
TRBJ2-1,TRBD1,TRBV29-1,CSVTGGPAFVNEQFF
TRBJ1-1,NA,TRBV29-1,CSVEWQAGNTEAFF
TRBJ2-5,NA,TRBV9,CASSDDNQETQYF
TRBJ2-7,TRBD1,TRBV7-2,CASSISRDRYF
TRBJ2-1,NA,TRBV12-3/TRBV12-4,CASSPPLAEGVGNEQFF
TRBJ2-7,NA,TRBV29-1,CSVGRTLGEQYF
TRBJ2-7,NA,TRBV6-6,CASTQHSSYQVEQYF
TRBJ2-7,TRBD2,TRBV5-1,CASSSGGTSGTYEQYF
TRBJ2-3,TRBD2,TRBV27,CASNRASGGSRAVGTQYF
TRBJ1-2,NA,TRBV27,CASSLYAGTYGYTF
TRBJ2-7,NA,TRBV7-2,CASSSDPAYEHYF
TRBJ2-1,TRBD1,TRBV2,CASGAGQGSYNEQFF
TRBJ2-3,TRBD2,TRBV20-1,CSALAGDTDTQYF
TRBJ1-2,NA,TRBV7-9,CASSLGGTQTNYGYTF
TRBJ2-5,NA,TRBV13,CASSLEGGGGVYF
TRBJ2-7,TRBD1,TRBV5-5,CASSLEGASYEQYF
TRBJ2-1,NA,TRBV7-3,CASSLRSGSYNEQFF
TRBJ2-7,TRBD2,TRBV20-1,CSASPPTSGEYEQYF
TRBJ1-4,TRBD1,TRBV7-9,CASSPGDSTDRCKLFF
TRBJ2-5,TRBD1,TRBV5-1,CASSFGLTGKNEQYF
TRBJ2-1,NA,TRBV20-1,CSADRGMAYNEQFF
TRBJ2-1,TRBD2,TRBV7-2,CASRYDSGRAYNEQFF
TRBJ2-1,NA,TRBV7-2,CASSIQTGGGDEQFF